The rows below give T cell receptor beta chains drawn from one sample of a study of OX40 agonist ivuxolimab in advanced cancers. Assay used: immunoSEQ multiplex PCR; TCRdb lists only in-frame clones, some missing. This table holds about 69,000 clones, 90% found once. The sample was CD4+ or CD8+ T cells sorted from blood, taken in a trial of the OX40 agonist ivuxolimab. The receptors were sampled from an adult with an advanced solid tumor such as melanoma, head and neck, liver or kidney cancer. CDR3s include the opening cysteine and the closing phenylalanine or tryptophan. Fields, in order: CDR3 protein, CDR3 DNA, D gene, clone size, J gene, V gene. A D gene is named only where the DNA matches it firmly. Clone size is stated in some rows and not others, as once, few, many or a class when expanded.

CDR3aa: CASNRQQGGEQFF
CDR3nt: TGTGCCAGTAACAGGCAGCAGGGAGGTGAGCAGTTCTTC
d_gene: .
abundance: .
j_gene: TRBJ2-1
v_gene: TRBV19

CDR3aa: CAFLVRNRLAKNIQYF
CDR3nt: TGTGCCTTTCTGGTCCGTAACAGATTAGCCAAAAACATTCAGTACTTC
d_gene: .
abundance: .
j_gene: TRBJ2-4
v_gene: TRBV30

CDR3aa: CAIGKTALIYEQYF
CDR3nt: TGTGCCATCGGTAAGACAGCCCTCATTTACGAGCAGTACTTC
d_gene: .
abundance: .
j_gene: TRBJ2-7
v_gene: TRBV10-3

CDR3aa: CASSDGTGNNQPQHF
CDR3nt: TGTGCCAGCAGCGACGGGACAGGGAACAATCAGCCCCAGCATTTT
d_gene: TRBD1
abundance: .
j_gene: TRBJ1-5
v_gene: TRBV5-6

CDR3aa: CASSLGDYSNQPQHF
CDR3nt: TGTGCCAGCAGCTTAGGGGATTATAGCAATCAGCCCCAGCATTTT
d_gene: .
abundance: once
j_gene: TRBJ1-5
v_gene: TRBV7-2

CDR3aa: CASSLDRGNTEAFF
CDR3nt: TGTGCCAGCAGCTTAGACAGGGGGAACACTGAAGCTTTCTTT
d_gene: TRBD1
abundance: .
j_gene: TRBJ1-1
v_gene: TRBV7-3

CDR3aa: CASSRDNGNTIYF
CDR3nt: TGTGCCAGCAGCAGGGACAATGGAAACACCATATATTTT
d_gene: .
abundance: .
j_gene: TRBJ1-3
v_gene: TRBV28

CDR3aa: CASSGGLAIPEQYF
CDR3nt: TGCGCCAGCAGCGGAGGACTAGCAATTCCCGAGCAGTACTTC
d_gene: TRBD2
abundance: .
j_gene: TRBJ2-7
v_gene: TRBV5-1

CDR3aa: CASMKRREMNEQFF
CDR3nt: TGTGCCAGCATGAAGCGGCGGGAGATGAATGAGCAGTTCTTC
d_gene: TRBD2
abundance: .
j_gene: TRBJ2-1
v_gene: TRBV28

CDR3aa: CASMGGSYEQYF
CDR3nt: TGTGCCAGCATGGGCGGGTCCTACGAGCAGTACTTC
d_gene: .
abundance: .
j_gene: TRBJ2-7
v_gene: TRBV25-1

CDR3aa: CASSNRQGNIQYF
CDR3nt: TGTGCCAGCAGCAACAGACAGGGGAACATTCAGTACTTC
d_gene: TRBD1
abundance: once
j_gene: TRBJ2-4
v_gene: TRBV7-6

CDR3aa: CASSLAIAGHEQYF
CDR3nt: TGTGCCAGCAGCTTAGCGATAGCGGGCCACGAGCAGTACTTC
d_gene: TRBD2
abundance: .
j_gene: TRBJ2-7
v_gene: TRBV11-2

CDR3aa: CASSRGGTGADLGKLFF
CDR3nt: TGTGCCAGCAGTCGAGGCGGGACAGGGGCCGATTTGGGAAAACTGTTTTTT
d_gene: TRBD1
abundance: once
j_gene: TRBJ1-4
v_gene: TRBV27

CDR3aa: CASSPRGGETQYF
CDR3nt: TGTGCCAGCAGCCCCCGGGGAGGGGAGACCCAGTACTTC
d_gene: TRBD2
abundance: once
j_gene: TRBJ2-5
v_gene: TRBV7-3

CDR3aa: CASSKEGQGNGEQFF
CDR3nt: TGTGCCAGCAGCAAAGAAGGGCAGGGGAACGGAGAGCAGTTCTTC
d_gene: .
abundance: .
j_gene: TRBJ2-1
v_gene: TRBV21-1

CDR3aa: CASSDQPNTGELFF
CDR3nt: TGTGCCAGCAGTGACCAACCCAACACCGGGGAGCTGTTTTTT
d_gene: .
abundance: .
j_gene: TRBJ2-2
v_gene: TRBV6-4

CDR3aa: CASSSLQETQYF
CDR3nt: TGTGCCAGCAGTTCTCTCCAAGAGACCCAGTACTTC
d_gene: .
abundance: .
j_gene: TRBJ2-5
v_gene: TRBV28

CDR3aa: CASSVGFANTGELFF
CDR3nt: TGTGCCAGCAGCGTAGGTTTTGCGAACACCGGGGAGCTGTTTTTT
d_gene: .
abundance: .
j_gene: TRBJ2-2
v_gene: TRBV9

CDR3aa: CASSLSGGAGYEQYF
CDR3nt: TGCGCCAGCAGCTTGTCTGGAGGGGCGGGCTACGAGCAGTACTTC
d_gene: .
abundance: .
j_gene: TRBJ2-7
v_gene: TRBV5-1

CDR3aa: CASTPGSGKLFF
CDR3nt: TGTGCCAGCACCCCAGGGAGTGGAAAACTGTTTTTT
d_gene: .
abundance: .
j_gene: TRBJ1-4
v_gene: TRBV11-2

CDR3aa: CARSLEGILAGGFRDTQYF
CDR3nt: TGTGCCAGAAGCTTAGAGGGGATCTTAGCGGGAGGTTTTAGAGATACGCAGTATTTT
d_gene: .
abundance: .
j_gene: TRBJ2-3
v_gene: TRBV7-5

CDR3aa: CASSDLASGRGTDTQYF
CDR3nt: TGTGCCAGCAGTGACCTGGCTAGCGGGAGAGGTACAGATACGCAGTATTTT
d_gene: TRBD2
abundance: .
j_gene: TRBJ2-3
v_gene: TRBV6-4

CDR3aa: CATSSDTGYGYTF
CDR3nt: TGTGCCACCAGCAGTGATACGGGCTATGGCTACACCTTC
d_gene: .
abundance: .
j_gene: TRBJ1-2
v_gene: TRBV15

CDR3aa: CASSLDGSRQETQYF
CDR3nt: TGTGCCAGCAGCTTAGATGGGAGCAGACAAGAGACCCAGTACTTC
d_gene: .
abundance: .
j_gene: TRBJ2-5
v_gene: TRBV11-2

CDR3aa: CASSWGSTDTQYF
CDR3nt: TGTGCCAGCAGTTGGGGAAGCACAGATACGCAGTATTTT
d_gene: .
abundance: .
j_gene: TRBJ2-3
v_gene: TRBV25-1

CDR3aa: CARRASSGELFF
CDR3nt: TGTGCCCGGCGGGCCTCCAGCGGGGAGCTGTTTTTT
d_gene: .
abundance: .
j_gene: TRBJ2-2
v_gene: TRBV30

CDR3aa: CAISDSRDTDTQYF
CDR3nt: TGTGCCATCAGTGATTCGCGTGACACAGATACGCAGTATTTT
d_gene: .
abundance: .
j_gene: TRBJ2-3
v_gene: TRBV10-3

CDR3aa: CASSFRDRANTGELFF
CDR3nt: TGCGCCAGCAGCTTCCGGGACAGGGCTAACACCGGGGAGCTGTTTTTT
d_gene: TRBD1
abundance: .
j_gene: TRBJ2-2
v_gene: TRBV5-1

CDR3aa: CASSRLQQGANRETQYF
CDR3nt: TGCGCCAGCAGCCGCCTACAACAGGGGGCGAATCGAGAGACCCAGTACTTC
d_gene: TRBD1
abundance: .
j_gene: TRBJ2-5
v_gene: TRBV4-1

CDR3aa: CASSLWRGGPGELFF
CDR3nt: TGTGCCAGCAGCTTATGGCGTGGGGGCCCCGGGGAGCTGTTTTTT
d_gene: .
abundance: .
j_gene: TRBJ2-2
v_gene: TRBV7-2

CDR3aa: CASKPLIGNEQFF
CDR3nt: TGTGCCAGCAAACCGCTGATTGGGAATGAGCAGTTCTTC
d_gene: .
abundance: .
j_gene: TRBJ2-1
v_gene: TRBV27

CDR3aa: CASGLGDRAPETQYF
CDR3nt: TGTGCTAGTGGTTTGGGCGACAGGGCACCAGAGACCCAGTACTTC
d_gene: TRBD1
abundance: .
j_gene: TRBJ2-5
v_gene: TRBV12-5

CDR3aa: CASSLSGSEDTQYF
CDR3nt: TGTGCCAGCAGCTTAAGCGGGAGCGAGGATACGCAGTATTTT
d_gene: TRBD2
abundance: .
j_gene: TRBJ2-3
v_gene: TRBV11-2

CDR3aa: CASSSHRVYAYEQYF
CDR3nt: TGTGCCAGCAGCTCTCACAGGGTCTATGCCTACGAGCAGTACTTC
d_gene: .
abundance: .
j_gene: TRBJ2-7
v_gene: TRBV7-9

CDR3aa: CASSQQGNTEAFF
CDR3nt: TGTGCCAGCAGCCAACAGGGGAACACTGAAGCTTTCTTT
d_gene: .
abundance: .
j_gene: TRBJ1-1
v_gene: TRBV11-2

CDR3aa: CASSFLGVDTQYF
CDR3nt: TGTGCCAGCAGCTTCCTGGGGGTTGATACGCAGTATTTT
d_gene: .
abundance: .
j_gene: TRBJ2-3
v_gene: TRBV7-3

CDR3aa: CAWRAVTSTDTQYF
CDR3nt: TGTGCCTGGAGAGCGGTGACTAGCACAGATACGCAGTATTTT
d_gene: .
abundance: .
j_gene: TRBJ2-3
v_gene: TRBV30

CDR3aa: CASSRGQESYEQYF
CDR3nt: TGTGCCAGCAGCCGAGGACAGGAGAGCTACGAGCAGTACTTC
d_gene: TRBD1
abundance: .
j_gene: TRBJ2-7
v_gene: TRBV7-2

CDR3aa: CASSLMTGEGETQYF
CDR3nt: TGTGCCAGCAGCCTAATGACAGGAGAGGGAGAGACCCAGTACTTC
d_gene: .
abundance: once
j_gene: TRBJ2-5
v_gene: TRBV11-1

CDR3aa: CASSWENTEAFF
CDR3nt: TGTGCCAGCAGTTGGGAGAACACTGAAGCTTTCTTT
d_gene: .
abundance: few
j_gene: TRBJ1-1
v_gene: TRBV6-5

CDR3aa: CASSFDRGRGTQYF
CDR3nt: TGTGCCAGCAGTTTTGATAGGGGGCGAGGGACCCAGTACTTC
d_gene: TRBD1
abundance: .
j_gene: TRBJ2-5
v_gene: TRBV28

CDR3aa: CASSEVGPGIDIQYF
CDR3nt: TGTGCCAGCAGTGAAGTGGGACCTGGTATAGACATTCAGTACTTC
d_gene: .
abundance: .
j_gene: TRBJ2-4
v_gene: TRBV2

CDR3aa: CASTATSAQAHEQYF
CDR3nt: TGTGCCAGCACGGCGACTAGCGCACAAGCCCACGAGCAGTACTTC
d_gene: TRBD2
abundance: few
j_gene: TRBJ2-7
v_gene: TRBV11-3

CDR3aa: CASSLAPGDQYF
CDR3nt: TGTGCCAGCAGCTTAGCTCCTGGTGACCAGTACTTC
d_gene: .
abundance: .
j_gene: TRBJ2-5
v_gene: TRBV7-9

CDR3aa: CASSRGDISYEQYF
CDR3nt: TGCGCCAGCAGCCGGGGGGACATCTCCTACGAGCAGTACTTC
d_gene: .
abundance: .
j_gene: TRBJ2-7
v_gene: TRBV5-1

CDR3aa: CASSGTGLYNSPLHF
CDR3nt: TGTGCCAGCTCCGGGACAGGCCTCTATAATTCACCCCTCCACTTT
d_gene: TRBD1
abundance: .
j_gene: TRBJ1-6
v_gene: TRBV6-1

CDR3aa: CASSFGGRGTEAFF
CDR3nt: TGTGCCAGCAGCTTCGGAGGGCGTGGTACTGAAGCTTTCTTT
d_gene: .
abundance: .
j_gene: TRBJ1-1
v_gene: TRBV11-3

CDR3aa: CASSLRTSAYNEQFF
CDR3nt: TGTGCCAGCAGCCTTCGGACTAGCGCGTACAATGAGCAGTTCTTC
d_gene: TRBD2
abundance: .
j_gene: TRBJ2-1
v_gene: TRBV11-3

CDR3aa: CASSSTGATNEKLFF
CDR3nt: TGCGCCAGCAGCTCCACAGGGGCAACTAATGAAAAACTGTTTTTT
d_gene: TRBD1
abundance: .
j_gene: TRBJ1-4
v_gene: TRBV5-1

CDR3aa: CASSPVRQGPRLKTQYF
CDR3nt: TGTGCCAGCAGTCCCGTTCGACAGGGGCCCCGGTTAAAGACCCAGTACTTC
d_gene: TRBD1
abundance: once
j_gene: TRBJ2-5
v_gene: TRBV28